This T cell receptor (beta chain) was sequenced in a study of OX40 agonist ivuxolimab in advanced cancers. Unmatched junction bases numbered 4, after V lost 6 bases and J lost 2 bases. CDR3 length: 15 residues. Looked up from germline, CDR1 is SGHAT and CDR2 is FQNNGV. Sequenced by immunoSEQ multiplex PCR; TCRdb stores in-frame clones only, minus some. This table has 95,000 to 100,000 clones, about 80% appearing once. The chain combines TRBV11-2 with TRBJ2-3; TRBD2 agrees at 11 bases. The clonotype originates from an adult with an advanced solid tumor such as melanoma, head and neck, liver or kidney cancer. This material consisted of CD4+ or CD8+ T cells sorted from blood, taken in a trial of the OX40 agonist ivuxolimab. For the CDR3, the DNA is TGTGCCAGCAGGCGACTAGCGGGACCCACAGATACGCAGTATTTT. As protein: CASRRLAGPTDTQYF.